This T cell receptor (beta chain) was retrieved from a study of cytomegalovirus exposure and HLA in healthy donors. Study conclusions and caveats: There were a few CMV-associated chains whose specificity for CMV antigens was confirmed in vitro.

To note about this clone: Its antigen remains unknown.

The primer mix had 60 Vbeta and 13 Jbeta primers. Generated by immunoSEQ multiplex PCR, the TCRdb table keeps only in-frame clones and is missing some. The data hold about 160,000 clones, with around 84% observed a single time. With V trimmed by 6 bases and J by 8 bases, 7 bases remained unmatched. Germline CDR1 SEHNR, CDR2 FQNEAQ (reference sequence). The CDR3 sequence is 13 residues long. This TCR came from a man between 18 and 35 years old in good health and CMV-seronegative. Sequences were obtained from PBMCs. The genes are TRBV7-9 and TRBJ2-1; 7 bases are a match to TRBD1. The CDR3 bases are TGTGCCAGCAGTTCGACAGGGTCCCATGAGCAGTTCTTC. Its translation is CASSSTGSHEQFF.